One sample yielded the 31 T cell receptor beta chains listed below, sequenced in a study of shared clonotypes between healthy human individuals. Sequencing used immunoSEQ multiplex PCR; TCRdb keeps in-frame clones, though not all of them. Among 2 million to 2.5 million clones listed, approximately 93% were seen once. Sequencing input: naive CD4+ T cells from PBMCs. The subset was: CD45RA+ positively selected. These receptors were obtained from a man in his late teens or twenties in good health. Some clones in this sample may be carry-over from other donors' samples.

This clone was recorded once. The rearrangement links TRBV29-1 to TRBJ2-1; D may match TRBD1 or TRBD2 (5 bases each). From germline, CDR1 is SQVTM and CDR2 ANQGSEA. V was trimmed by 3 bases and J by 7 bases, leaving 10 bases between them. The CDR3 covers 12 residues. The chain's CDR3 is CSVERGSNEQFF. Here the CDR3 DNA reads TGCAGCGTTGAGAGGGGTTCGAATGAGCAGTTCTTC.

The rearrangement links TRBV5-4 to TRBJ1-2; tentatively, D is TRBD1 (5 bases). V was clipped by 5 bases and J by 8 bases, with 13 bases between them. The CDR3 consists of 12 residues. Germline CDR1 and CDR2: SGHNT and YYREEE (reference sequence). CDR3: CASSRDSTGYTF. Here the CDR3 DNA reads TGTGCCAGCAGTCGGGACTCCACGGGCTACACCTTC.

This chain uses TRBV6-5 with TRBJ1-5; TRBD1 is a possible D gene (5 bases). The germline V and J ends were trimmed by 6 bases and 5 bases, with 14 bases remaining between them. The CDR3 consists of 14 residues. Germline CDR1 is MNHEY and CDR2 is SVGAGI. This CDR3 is CASRSAGIDQPQHF. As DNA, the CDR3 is TGTGCCAGCAGATCGGCAGGGATCGATCAGCCCCAGCATTTT.

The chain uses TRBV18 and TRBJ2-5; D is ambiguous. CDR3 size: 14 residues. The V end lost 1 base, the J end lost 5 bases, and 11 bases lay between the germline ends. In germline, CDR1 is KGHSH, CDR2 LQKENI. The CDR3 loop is CASSPLDTGETQYF. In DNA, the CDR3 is TGTGCCAGCTCACCACTAGACACCGGGGAGACCCAGTACTTC.

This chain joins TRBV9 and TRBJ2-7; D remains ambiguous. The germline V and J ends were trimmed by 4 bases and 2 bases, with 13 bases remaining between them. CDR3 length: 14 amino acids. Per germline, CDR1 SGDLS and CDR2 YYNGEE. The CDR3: CASSPVVRPYEQYF. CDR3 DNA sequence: TGTGCCAGCAGCCCCGTAGTAAGGCCCTACGAGCAGTACTTC.

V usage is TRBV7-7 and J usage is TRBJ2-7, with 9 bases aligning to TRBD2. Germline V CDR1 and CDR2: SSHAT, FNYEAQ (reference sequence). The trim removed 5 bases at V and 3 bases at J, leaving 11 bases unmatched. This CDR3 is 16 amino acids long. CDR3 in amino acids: CASSIAPGLAFYEQYF. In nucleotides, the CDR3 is TGTGCCAGCAGCATCGCACCGGGACTAGCTTTCTACGAGCAGTACTTC. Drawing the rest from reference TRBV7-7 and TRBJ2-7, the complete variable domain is GAGVSQSPRYKVTKRGQDVTLRCDPISSHATLYWYQQALGQGPEFLTYFNYEAQPDKSGLPSDRFSAERPEGSISTLTIQRTEQRDSAMYRCASSIAPGLAFYEQYFGPGTRLTVT.

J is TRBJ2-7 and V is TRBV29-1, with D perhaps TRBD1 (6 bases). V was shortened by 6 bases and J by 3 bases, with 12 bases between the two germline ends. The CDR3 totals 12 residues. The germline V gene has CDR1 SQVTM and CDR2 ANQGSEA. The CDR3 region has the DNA TGCAGCGTATCGGGACACGACTACGAGCAGTACTTC. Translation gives CSVSGHDYEQYF.

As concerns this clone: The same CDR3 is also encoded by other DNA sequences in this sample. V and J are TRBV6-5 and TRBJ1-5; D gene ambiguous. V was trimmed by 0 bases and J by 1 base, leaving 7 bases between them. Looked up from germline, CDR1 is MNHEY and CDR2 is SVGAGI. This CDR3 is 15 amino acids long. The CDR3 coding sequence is TGTGCCAGCAGTTACTCTTTCCCCAGCAATCAGCCCCAGCATTTT. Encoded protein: CASSYSFPSNQPQHF.

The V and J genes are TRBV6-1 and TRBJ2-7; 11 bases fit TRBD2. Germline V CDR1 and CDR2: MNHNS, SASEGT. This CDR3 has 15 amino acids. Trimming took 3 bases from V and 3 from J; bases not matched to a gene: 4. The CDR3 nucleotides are TGTGCCAGCAGTGACCCGGGGACTAGCGGCTACGAGCAGTACTTC. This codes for CASSDPGTSGYEQYF.

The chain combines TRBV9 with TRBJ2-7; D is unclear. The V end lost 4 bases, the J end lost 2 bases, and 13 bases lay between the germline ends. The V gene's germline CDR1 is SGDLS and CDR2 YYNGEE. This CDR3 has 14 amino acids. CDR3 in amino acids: CASSPLPIAYEQYF. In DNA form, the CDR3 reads TGTGCCAGCAGCCCCCTTCCGATCGCCTACGAGCAGTACTTC.

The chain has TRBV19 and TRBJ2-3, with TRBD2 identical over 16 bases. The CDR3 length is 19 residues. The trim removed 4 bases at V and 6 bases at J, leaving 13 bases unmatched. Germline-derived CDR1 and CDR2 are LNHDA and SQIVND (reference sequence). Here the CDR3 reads CASSKTGLAGGWGDDTQYF. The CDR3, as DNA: TGTGCCAGTAGTAAGACGGGACTAGCGGGAGGGTGGGGCGACGATACGCAGTATTTT.

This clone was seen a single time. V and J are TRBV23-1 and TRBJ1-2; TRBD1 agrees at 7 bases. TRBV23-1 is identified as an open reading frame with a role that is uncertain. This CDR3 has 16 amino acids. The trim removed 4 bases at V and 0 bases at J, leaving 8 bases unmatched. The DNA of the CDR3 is TGCGCCAGCAGTCGCTCAGGACAGGAAGCTAACTATGGCTACACCTTC. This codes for CASSRSGQEANYGYTF.

The CDR3 sequence is CASSETNTEAFF. The CDR3 DNA is TGTGCCAGCAGTGAGACGAACACTGAAGCTTTCTTT. The chain recombines TRBV2 with TRBJ1-1; D unresolved. CDR3 length: 12 amino acids. CDR1 SNHLY and CDR2 FYNNEI come from the germline V gene. V lost 3 bases, J lost 1 base, and 3 bases lay in between.

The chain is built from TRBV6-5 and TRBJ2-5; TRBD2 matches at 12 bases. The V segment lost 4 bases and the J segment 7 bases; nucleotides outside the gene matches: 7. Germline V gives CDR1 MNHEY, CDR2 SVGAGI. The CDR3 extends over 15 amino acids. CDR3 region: CASSSSSGRAGTQYF. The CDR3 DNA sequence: TGTGCCAGCAGTTCCTCTAGCGGGAGGGCTGGGACCCAGTACTTC.

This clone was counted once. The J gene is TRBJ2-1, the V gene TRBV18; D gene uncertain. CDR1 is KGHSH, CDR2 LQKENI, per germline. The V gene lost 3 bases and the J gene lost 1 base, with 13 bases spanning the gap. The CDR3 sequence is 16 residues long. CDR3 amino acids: CASSPYTVSSYNEQFF. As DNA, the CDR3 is TGTGCCAGCTCACCCTATACGGTGTCTTCCTACAATGAGCAGTTCTTC.

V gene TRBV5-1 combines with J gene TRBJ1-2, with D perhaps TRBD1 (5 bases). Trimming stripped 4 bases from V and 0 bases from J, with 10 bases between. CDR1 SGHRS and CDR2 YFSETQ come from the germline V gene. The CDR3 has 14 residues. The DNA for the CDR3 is TGCGCCAGCAGCCCAGGGTCAGCTAACTATGGCTACACCTTC. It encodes CASSPGSANYGYTF.

This CDR3 is CSVELAGGLNTEAFF. CDR3 bases: TGCAGCGTAGAATTAGCAGGGGGCTTGAACACTGAAGCTTTCTTT. The V gene is TRBV29-1, the J gene TRBJ1-1, with 8 bases that match TRBD1. Germline values: CDR1 SQVTM, CDR2 ANQGSEA. CDR3 size: 15 residues. V shed 6 bases and J 0 bases; nucleotides not matched to a gene: 9.

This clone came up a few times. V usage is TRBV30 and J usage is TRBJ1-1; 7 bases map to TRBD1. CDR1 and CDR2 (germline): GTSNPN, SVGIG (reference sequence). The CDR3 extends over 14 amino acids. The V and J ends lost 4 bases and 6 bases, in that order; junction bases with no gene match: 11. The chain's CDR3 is CAWIPGQWSSEAFF. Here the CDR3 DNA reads TGTGCCTGGATACCGGGACAGTGGTCCTCTGAAGCTTTCTTT.

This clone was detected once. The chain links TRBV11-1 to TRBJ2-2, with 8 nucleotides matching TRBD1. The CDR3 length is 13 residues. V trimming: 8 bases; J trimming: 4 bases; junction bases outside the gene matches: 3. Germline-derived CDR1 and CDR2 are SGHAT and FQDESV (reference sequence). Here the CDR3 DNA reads TGTGCCAGCGGACAGGGTGCCACCGGGGAGCTGTTTTTT. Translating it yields CASGQGATGELFF.

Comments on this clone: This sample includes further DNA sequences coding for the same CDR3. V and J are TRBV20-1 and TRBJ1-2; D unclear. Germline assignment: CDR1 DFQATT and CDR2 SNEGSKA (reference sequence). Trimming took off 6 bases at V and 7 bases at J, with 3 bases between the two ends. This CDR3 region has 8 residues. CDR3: CSASGYTF. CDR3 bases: TGCAGTGCCAGTGGCTACACCTTC.

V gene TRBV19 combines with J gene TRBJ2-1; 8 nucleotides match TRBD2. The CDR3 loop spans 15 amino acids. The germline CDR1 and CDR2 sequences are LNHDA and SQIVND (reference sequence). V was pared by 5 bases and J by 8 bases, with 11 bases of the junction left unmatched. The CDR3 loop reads CASSPYENGGDEQFF. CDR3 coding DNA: TGTGCCAGTAGTCCCTATGAAAACGGGGGGGATGAGCAGTTCTTC.

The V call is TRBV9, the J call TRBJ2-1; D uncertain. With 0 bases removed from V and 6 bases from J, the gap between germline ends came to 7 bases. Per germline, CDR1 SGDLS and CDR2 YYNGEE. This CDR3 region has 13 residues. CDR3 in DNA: TGTGCCAGCAGCGTAGGAAAGGGCAATGAGCAGTTCTTC. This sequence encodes CASSVGKGNEQFF.

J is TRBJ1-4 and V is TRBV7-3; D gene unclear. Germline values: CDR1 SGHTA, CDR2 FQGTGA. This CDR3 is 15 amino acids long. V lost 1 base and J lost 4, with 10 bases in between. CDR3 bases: TGTGCCAGCAGCTTAATCGCGGCCCGTAATGAAAAACTGTTTTTT. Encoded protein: CASSLIAARNEKLFF.

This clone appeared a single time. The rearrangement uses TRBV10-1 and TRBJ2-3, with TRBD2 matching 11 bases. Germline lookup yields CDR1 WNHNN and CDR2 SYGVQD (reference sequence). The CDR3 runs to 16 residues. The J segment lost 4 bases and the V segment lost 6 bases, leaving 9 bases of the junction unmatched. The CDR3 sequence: CASRDPASGRPDTQYF. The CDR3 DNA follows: TGCGCCAGCAGGGACCCGGCTAGCGGGAGGCCAGATACGCAGTATTTT.

DNA for the CDR3: TGTGCCAGCAGTGAGGGACGCCTCGTCGGGAGCTACAATGAGCAGTTCTTC. Its translation: CASSEGRLVGSYNEQFF. The rearrangement links TRBV6-1 to TRBJ2-1; TRBD2 might be the D (6 bases). The CDR3 sequence is 17 residues long. V was cut by 3 bases and J by 3 bases, with 18 bases left in between. Germline V gene lookup returns CDR1 MNHNS and CDR2 SASEGT.

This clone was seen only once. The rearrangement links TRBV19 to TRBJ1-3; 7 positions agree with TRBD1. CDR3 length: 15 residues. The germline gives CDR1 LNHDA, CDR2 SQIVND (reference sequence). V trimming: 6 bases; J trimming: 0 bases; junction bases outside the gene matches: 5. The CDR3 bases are TGTGCCAGTAGCGGGACAGCGAGCTCTGGAAACACCATATATTTT. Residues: CASSGTASSGNTIYF.

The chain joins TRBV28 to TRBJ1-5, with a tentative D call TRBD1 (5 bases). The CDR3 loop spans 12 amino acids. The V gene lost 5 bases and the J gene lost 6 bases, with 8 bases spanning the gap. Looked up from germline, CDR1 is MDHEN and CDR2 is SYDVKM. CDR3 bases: TGTGCCAGCAGTCAAAGGGGTCAGCCCCAGCATTTT. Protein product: CASSQRGQPQHF. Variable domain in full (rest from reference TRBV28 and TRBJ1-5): DVKVTQSSRYLVKRTGEKVFLECVQDMDHENMFWYRQDPGLGLRLIYFSYDVKMKEKGDIPEGYSVSREKKERFSLILESASTNQTSMYLCASSQRGQPQHFGDGTRLSIL.

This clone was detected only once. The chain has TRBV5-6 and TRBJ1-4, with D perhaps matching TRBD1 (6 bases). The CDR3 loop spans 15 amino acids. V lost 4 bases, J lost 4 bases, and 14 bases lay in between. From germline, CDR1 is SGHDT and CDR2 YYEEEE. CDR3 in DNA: TGTGCCAGCAGCAAACAGGGTCGGAGTAATGAAAAACTGTTTTTT. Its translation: CASSKQGRSNEKLFF.

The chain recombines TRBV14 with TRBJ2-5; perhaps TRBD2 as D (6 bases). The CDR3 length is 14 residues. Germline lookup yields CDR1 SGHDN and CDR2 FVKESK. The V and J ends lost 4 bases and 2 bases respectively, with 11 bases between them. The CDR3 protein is CASSRLAAQETQYF. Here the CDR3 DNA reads TGTGCCAGCAGCCGCTTAGCGGCACAAGAGACCCAGTACTTC. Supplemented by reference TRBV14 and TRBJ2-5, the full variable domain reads EAGVTQFPSHSVIEKGQTVTLRCDPISGHDNLYWYRRVMGKEIKFLLHFVKESKQDESGMPNNRFLAERTGGTYSTLKVQPAELEDSGVYFCASSRLAAQETQYFGPGTRLLVL.

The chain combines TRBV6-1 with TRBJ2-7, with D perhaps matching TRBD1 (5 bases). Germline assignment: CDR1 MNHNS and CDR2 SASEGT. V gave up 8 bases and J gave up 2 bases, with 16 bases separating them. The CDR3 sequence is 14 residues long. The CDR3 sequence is CASYSGHSTYEQYF. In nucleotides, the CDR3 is TGTGCCAGCTACTCAGGGCATTCTACCTACGAGCAGTACTTC.

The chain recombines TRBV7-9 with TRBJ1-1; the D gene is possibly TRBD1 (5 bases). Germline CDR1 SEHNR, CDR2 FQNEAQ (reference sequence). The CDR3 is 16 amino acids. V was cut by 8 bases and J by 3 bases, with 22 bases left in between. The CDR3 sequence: CASPGRDSDGDTEAFF. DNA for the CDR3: TGTGCCAGCCCTGGTAGGGACTCAGACGGTGACACTGAAGCTTTCTTT. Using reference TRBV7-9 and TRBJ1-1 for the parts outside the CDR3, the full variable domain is DTGVSQNPRHKITKRGQNVTFRCDPISEHNRLYWYRQTLGQGPEFLTYFQNEAQLEKSRLLSDRFSAERPKGSFSTLEIQRTEQGDSAMYLCASPGRDSDGDTEAFFGQGTRLTVV.